This TCR beta chain is drawn from a study of blood T cell repertoires in COVID-19. Study-level background: Both acute and convalescent COVID-19 samples were obtained from the United States, Italy and Spain. Sample material is recorded as cDNA or gDNA derived from T cells, B-cell-depleted T cells, or PBMCs.

As handled by the study authors: It was from reference gene primer amplification that nucleated cell counts were estimated. The table came from immunoSEQ multiplex PCR; TCRdb's copy has only in-frame clones and leaves some out. V and J calls and clone size follow that table, whereas D and trimming were derived from the DNA. This table holds about 270,000 clones, 75% to 90% found once. The CDR3 contains 16 residues. J gave up 8 bases and V 1 base, and 10 bases lay outside the gene matches. Germline CDR1 reads SGHRS; CDR2 reads YFSETQ. V and J are TRBV5-1 and TRBJ2-1; 9 bases are shared with TRBD1. The sequence came from a human donor in a cohort sampled during active COVID-19. Sequences were obtained from peripheral blood. The DNA for the CDR3 is TGCGCCAGCAGCTTGAAATGGGGACAGGGATATTATGAGCAGTTCTTC. Residues: CASSLKWGQGYYEQFF. Complete variable domain (other parts from reference TRBV5-1 and TRBJ2-1): KAGVTQTPRYLIKTRGQQVTLSCSPISGHRSVSWYQQTPGQGLQFLFEYFSETQRNKGNFPGRFSGRQFSNSRSEMNVSTLELGDSALYLCASSLKWGQGYYEQFFGPGTRLTVL.